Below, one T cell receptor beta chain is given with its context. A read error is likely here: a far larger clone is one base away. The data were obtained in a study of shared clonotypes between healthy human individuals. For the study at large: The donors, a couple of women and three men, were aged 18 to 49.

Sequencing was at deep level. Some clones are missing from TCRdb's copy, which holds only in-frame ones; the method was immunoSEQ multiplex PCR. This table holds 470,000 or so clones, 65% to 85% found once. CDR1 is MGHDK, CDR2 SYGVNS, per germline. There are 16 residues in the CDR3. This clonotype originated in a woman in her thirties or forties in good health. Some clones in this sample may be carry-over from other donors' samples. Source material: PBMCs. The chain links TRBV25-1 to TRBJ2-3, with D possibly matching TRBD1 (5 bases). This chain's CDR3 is CSSSEYGRVGTDTQYF. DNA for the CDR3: TGTTCCAGCAGTGAATATGGCAGGGTAGGCACAGATACGCAGTATTTT.